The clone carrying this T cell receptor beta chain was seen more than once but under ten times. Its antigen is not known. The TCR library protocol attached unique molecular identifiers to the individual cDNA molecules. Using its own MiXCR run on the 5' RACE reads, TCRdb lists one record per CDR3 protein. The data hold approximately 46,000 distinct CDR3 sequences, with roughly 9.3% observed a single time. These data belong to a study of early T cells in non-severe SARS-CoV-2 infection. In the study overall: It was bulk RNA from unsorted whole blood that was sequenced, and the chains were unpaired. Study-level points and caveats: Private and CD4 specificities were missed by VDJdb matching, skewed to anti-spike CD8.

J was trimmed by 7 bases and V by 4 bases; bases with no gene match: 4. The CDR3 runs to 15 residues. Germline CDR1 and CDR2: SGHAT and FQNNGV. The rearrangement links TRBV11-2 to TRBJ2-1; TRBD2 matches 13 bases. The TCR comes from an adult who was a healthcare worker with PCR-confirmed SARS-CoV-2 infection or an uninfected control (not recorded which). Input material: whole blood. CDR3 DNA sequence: TGTGCCAGCAGCTCACTAGCGGGAGGGGGGAATGAGCAGTTCTTC. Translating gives CASSSLAGGGNEQFF.